This TCR beta chain is from a study of blood T cell repertoires in COVID-19. In the authors' methods: Reference gene primer amplification gave nucleated cell count estimates. Sequencing was performed with immunoSEQ multiplex PCR; in TCRdb, only in-frame clones are kept and a portion is missing. Clone size and V and J calls were adopted from that table, with D and trimming inferred from the DNA. The data hold roughly 70,000 clones, with 70% to 80% observed a single time. Per the germline V gene, CDR1 is SGHVS and CDR2 is FNYEAQ. Trimming removed 1 base at V and 3 bases at J, with 10 bases between. The CDR3 loop spans 15 amino acids.

Sequenced material: peripheral blood. The sequence was obtained from a man in his 70s with acute or convalescent COVID-19. This chain uses TRBV7-6 with TRBJ1-5; D is possibly TRBD1 (5 bases). The CDR3 sequence: CASSLGQSYNQPQHF. In DNA form, the CDR3 reads TGTGCCAGCAGCTTAGGACAGAGTTACAATCAGCCCCAGCATTTT.